The rows below give T cell receptor beta chains drawn from one sample of a study of T cell responses to AZD1222 COVID-19 vaccine. Profiled with immunoSEQ multiplex PCR; TCRdb holds only in-frame clones, not every one. The profile shows approximately 200,000 clones, under 95% of them singletons. This specimen consisted of peripheral blood, obtained 28 days after the second AZD1222 dose. Every receptor here comes from an adult who received the AZD1222 COVID-19 vaccine. Both conserved end residues are part of each CDR3. Fields, in order: V gene, J gene, CDR3 protein.

TRBV25-1	TRBJ2-3	CASSQGDTQYF
TRBV11-3	TRBJ2-3	CASSLGAASSTDTQYF
TRBV9	TRBJ2-1	CASSLPGRNNEQFF
TRBV30	TRBJ2-1	CAWGRGITYNEQFF
TRBV4-3	TRBJ1-1	CASSQANQGTEAFF
TRBV11-2	TRBJ1-5	CASSLGSGVGQPQHF
TRBV9	TRBJ2-3	CASSVDPAWNTDTQYF
TRBV19	TRBJ1-2	CASSINRANYGYTF
TRBV18	TRBJ2-1	CASSPIGGTYNEQFF
TRBV19	TRBJ2-7	CASSIRLAYEQYF
TRBV28	TRBJ1-2	CASSPPHPGGNGYTF
TRBV5-6	TRBJ2-3	CASSRGGAESFSTDTQYF
TRBV7-9	TRBJ2-7	CASSLLTGGSYEQYF
TRBV5-5	TRBJ2-7	CASSLGTQTYEQYF
TRBV9	TRBJ2-1	CASSVAGLAVNEQFF
TRBV9	TRBJ1-1	CASSPSGAPNTEAFF
TRBV6-5	TRBJ1-5	CASRAGHHTDQPQHF
TRBV7-2	TRBJ2-2	CASSLSPSGGITGELFF
TRBV7-2	TRBJ1-2	CASSLQGASYGYTF
TRBV21-1	TRBJ2-5	CASSKAPGVAVGETQYF
TRBV5-1	TRBJ2-1	CASWGSGGNSYNEQFF
TRBV6-5	TRBJ1-1	CASSLTGLNTEAFF
TRBV4-1	TRBJ1-1	CASSQDHGASSTEAFF